This T cell receptor (beta chain) is drawn from a study of T cells in Graves' hyperthyroidism and ophthalmopathy. There are 17 residues in the CDR3. Trimming took off 1 base at V and 4 bases at J, with 19 bases between the two ends. Germline loops: CDR1 SEHNR, CDR2 FQNEAQ (reference sequence). This clonotype was recorded many times. The antigen is unknown. The patients, who ranged from 18 to 65 in age, presented with newly diagnosed hyperthyroidism lasting under 2 months. Exclusion of patients followed from uncontrolled infection, other autoimmune disease, pregnancy or lactation. Out of approximately 10 ml of fresh peripheral blood came the PBMCs. Study-wide points: Peripheral blood also featured most of the thyroid clonotypes expanded above 0.001.

Amplified TCR beta CDR3 regions derived from RNA transcripts. First-round RT-PCR of the TCR CDR3 relied on the HTBI primer set. TCRdb passed the multiplex PCR reads through MiXCR, listing each CDR3 protein once. The repertoire includes around 250,000 distinct CDR3 sequences, roughly 14% of them detected once, and 10% to 15% sits in the top ten. The receptor's source is a middle-aged woman with Graves' hyperthyroidism that later progressed to Graves' ophthalmopathy. This chain connects TRBV7-9 to TRBJ2-5; tentatively, D is TRBD1 (5 bases). Specimen: blood. The CDR3 is CASSLVGSQGIVETQYF. CDR3 coding DNA: TGTGCCAGCAGCTTAGTTGGTTCCCAGGGAATTGTAGAGACCCAGTACTTC.